Each of the 5 T cell receptor beta chains below was sequenced from the same sample in a study of CD8+CD57+ T cells in acquired aplastic anemia. Before being chosen for sequencing, patients had shown CD8+CD57+ cell expansion by flow cytometry. Genomic DNA acted as the template from which TCR beta VDJ combination and CDR3 sequence profiling were carried out. MiXCR, run by TCRdb on the reads, gives a single entry per CDR3 protein. The sample yields 150,000 to 200,000 distinct CDR3 sequences, less than 50% seen once. The sample consisted of sorted CD4+, CD8+, or CD8+CD57+ T cells (not recorded which) from PBMCs. The receptors were gathered from a human donor with aplastic anemia.

The gene calls are TRBV19 and TRBJ2-7; 7 bases are a match to TRBD1. Germline V lookup: CDR1 LNHDA, CDR2 SQIVND (reference sequence). Trimming removed 7 bases from V and 3 bases from J; junction bases left unmatched: 12. The CDR3 totals 15 residues. The CDR3 region is CASKIRRQGGYEQYF. CDR3 bases: TGTGCCAGTAAGATAAGGCGACAGGGTGGCTACGAGCAGTACTTC. The variable domain in full, completed from reference TRBV19 and TRBJ2-7, reads DGGITQSPKYLFRKEGQNVTLSCEQNLNHDAMYWYRQDPGQGLRLIYYSQIVNDFQKGDIAEGYSVSREKKESFPLTVTSAQKNPTAFYLCASKIRRQGGYEQYFGPGTRLTVT.

There are many counts of this clonotype. The chain is built from TRBV12-3 or TRBV12-4 and TRBJ2-3; TRBD1 matches 7 bases. J gave up 3 bases and V 5 bases, and 11 bases lay outside the gene matches. This CDR3 spans 16 amino acids. In nucleotides, the CDR3 is TGTGCCAGCAGTCTCCGGGACAGACAAAGAACAGATACGCAGTATTTT. Translating gives CASSLRDRQRTDTQYF.

The V gene is TRBV6-2 or TRBV6-3, the J gene TRBJ1-2, with D possibly being TRBD1 (6 bases). V dropped 0 bases and J dropped 7 bases, with 18 bases sitting between them. Germline CDR1 reads MNHEY; CDR2 reads SVGEGT. This CDR3 has 16 amino acids. The CDR3 region is CASSYSPWGGLIGYTF. CDR3 DNA sequence: TGTGCCAGCAGTTACTCGCCGTGGGGGGGGCTGATTGGCTACACCTTC.

Ten or more counts support this clonotype. CDR3 in DNA: TGTGCCAGCAGTTACTTACCCATTGTGTACTCTGGAAACACCATATATTTT. This sequence encodes CASSYLPIVYSGNTIYF. The chain links TRBV6-5 to TRBJ1-3; D unresolved. Trimming pared 1 base from V and 0 bases from J, leaving 13 bases between. CDR3 length: 17 residues. Germline V lookup: CDR1 MNHEY, CDR2 SVGAGI.

In its sample, this clonotype was seen a few times. The chain joins TRBV11-1 to TRBJ2-3; tentatively, D is TRBD1 (6 bases). This CDR3 region has 15 residues. Per germline, CDR1 SGHAT and CDR2 FQDESV (reference sequence). V was cut by 5 bases and J by 1 base, with 13 bases left in between. For the CDR3, the DNA is TGTGCCAGCAGCCGCAGGGGAATTCGCACAGATACGCAGTATTTT. It is translated as CASSRRGIRTDTQYF.